This TCR beta chain derives from a study of beta chain features in type 1 diabetes. Whole-study results and caveats: A moderate, significant TCRB CDR3 shortening appeared in type 1 diabetes across four CD4+ subsets.

Germline assignment: CDR1 WSHSY and CDR2 SAAADI. V dropped 0 bases and J dropped 3 bases, with 9 bases sitting between them. This CDR3 is built from 14 residues. Sequenced material consisted of expressed TCRB transcripts (all of the isolated RNA was reverse transcribed). Libraries were prepared by immunoSEQ multiplex PCR; TCRdb keeps only in-frame clonotypes and omits some of them. Of 120,000 or so clones detected, 15% to 20% appear once; the ten largest clones hold 2% to 3%. Points on this clone: Its antigen is not known.

This sequence was found in a man aged 18 to 29 with type 1 diabetes. Sequencing was carried out using central memory CD4+ T cells from blood. This chain connects TRBV10-2 to TRBJ2-7, with D possibly matching TRBD2 (5 bases). CDR3 protein: CASSESTGYYEQYF. CDR3 DNA sequence: TGCGCCAGCAGTGAGTCGACGGGGTACTACGAGCAGTACTTC.